The rows below give T cell receptor beta chains drawn from one sample of a study of regulatory T cells in long-lasting Graves disease. MiXCR, applied by TCRdb to the multiplex PCR reads, yields one record per CDR3 protein. The sample lists under 500,000 distinct CDR3 sequences, about a fifth occurring once. The sample in question was peripheral blood mononuclear cells (PBMCs), obtained when the disease was refractory, from a patient treated with antithyroid drugs. These TCRs come from a female donor with Graves disease. CDR3s include the opening cysteine and the closing phenylalanine or tryptophan. The D gene is left open where the match is weak. Only some rows state a clone size, as once, few, many or a class for expanded clones.

d_call | cdr3_length | clone_size | j_call | v_call | cdr3_nt | cdr3_aa
TRBD2 | 13 | . | TRBJ2-7 | TRBV7-2 | TGTGCCAGCAGCCCCGGGACTACAAGCGAGCAGTACTTC | CASSPGTTSEQYF
. | 15 | few | TRBJ1-1 | TRBV6-2/TRBV6-3 | TGTGCCAGCAGTTACTATATCGCAGGGAAAACTGAAGCTTTCTTT | CASSYYIAGKTEAFF
. | 15 | . | TRBJ1-6 | TRBV28 | TGTGCCAGCAGGTCCCGGGGTTCTCATAATTCACCCCTCCACTTT | CASRSRGSHNSPLHF
. | 14 | many | TRBJ2-7 | TRBV2 | TGTGCCAGCAGTGTAGGGGGAGGGGTAGACGAGCAGTACTTC | CASSVGGGVDEQYF
TRBD1 | 15 | few | TRBJ1-4 | TRBV9 | TGTGCCAGCAGCCCCGGAGGGACAGATAATGAAAAACTGTTTTTT | CASSPGGTDNEKLFF
. | 14 | few | TRBJ2-7 | TRBV4-3 | TGCGCCAGCAGCCAAGACATTACGTCCTACGAGCAGTACTTC | CASSQDITSYEQYF
TRBD1 | 13 | once | TRBJ1-6 | TRBV20-1 | TGCAGTGTTAAGGGGCAGGGGGATTCACCCCTCCACTTT | CSVKGQGDSPLHF
TRBD1 | 16 | . | TRBJ1-2 | TRBV7-9 | TGTGCCAGCAGCTTGGGACAGGGCCTCGCTAACTATGGCTACACCTTC | CASSLGQGLANYGYTF
TRBD1 | 14 | few | TRBJ1-5 | TRBV27 | TGTGCCAGCAGTCTCAGGACAGGGGGAAGGCCCCAGCATTTT | CASSLRTGGRPQHF
. | 12 | many | TRBJ1-5 | TRBV10-3 | TGTGCCATCTCTCGCCCAAATCAGCCCCAGCATTTT | CAISRPNQPQHF
. | 14 | many | TRBJ2-7 | TRBV11-2 | TGTGCCAGCAGCTATCGGACCGATTCTTACGAGCAGTACTTC | CASSYRTDSYEQYF
. | 18 | few | TRBJ2-7 | TRBV7-2 | TGTGCCAGCAGCTTAGTCGGCGGCCCCCCAGCGGGTGGCTACGAGCAGTACTTC | CASSLVGGPPAGGYEQYF
TRBD2 | 18 | . | TRBJ2-2 | TRBV7-2 | TGTGCCAGCAGCCCGGAGGGTTTTCTAGCGGGAGCTTTAGGGGAGCTGTTTTTT | CASSPEGFLAGALGELFF
. | 12 | few | TRBJ1-2 | TRBV30 | TGTGCCTGGAGAGCCGACAGAAGCGGCTACACCTTC | CAWRADRSGYTF
TRBD2 | 15 | . | TRBJ2-5 | TRBV6-1 | TGTGCCAGCACTAGCGGGAGCCCCCGTAGAGAGACCCAGTACTTC | CASTSGSPRRETQYF
. | 15 | many | TRBJ1-5 | TRBV7-9 | TGTGCCAGCAGCTTAGGCGAAACAGGGTCTCAGCCCCAGCATTTT | CASSLGETGSQPQHF
. | 16 | . | TRBJ1-6 | TRBV28 | TGTGCCAGCAGTTCAGACAGGAGCTCCTATAATTCACCCCTCCACTTT | CASSSDRSSYNSPLHF
. | 14 | . | TRBJ2-3 | TRBV6-9 | TGTGCCAGCAGTTACCCAACAGATACAGATACGCAGTATTTT | CASSYPTDTDTQYF
TRBD2 | 17 | . | TRBJ2-4 | TRBV19 | TGTGCCAGTAGTCCCGGTCCTCTAGCGGGAGCCAAAAACATTCAGTACTTC | CASSPGPLAGAKNIQYF
. | 13 | many | TRBJ2-7 | TRBV12-3/TRBV12-4 | TGTGCCAGCAGTCCATGGGGGGTCCACGAGCAGTACTTC | CASSPWGVHEQYF
. | 12 | . | TRBJ1-2 | TRBV12-3/TRBV12-4 | TGTGCCAGCAGTTCCGGGACGGGTGGCTACACCTTC | CASSSGTGGYTF
. | 16 | . | TRBJ2-2 | TRBV5-1 | TGCGCCAGCAGCTTATCTATAGGCGGGGACACCGGGGAGCTGTTTTTT | CASSLSIGGDTGELFF
. | 13 | many | TRBJ2-7 | TRBV24-1 | TGTGCCACCAGTACTGGGGGCATCTACGAGCAGTACTTC | CATSTGGIYEQYF
TRBD1 | 14 | many | TRBJ1-2 | TRBV20-1 | TGCAGTGCTGCGACAGGGCCCCCGGCATATCGCTACACCTTC | CSAATGPPAYRYTF
TRBD1 | 13 | few | TRBJ1-6 | TRBV6-2/TRBV6-3 | TGTGCCAGCGGCCAGGGGGCAGGGTCACCCCTCCACTTT | CASGQGAGSPLHF
. | 15 | . | TRBJ1-1 | TRBV14 | TGTGCCAGCAGCCAAGAAGCCCTTTGGGACACTGAAGCTTTCTTT | CASSQEALWDTEAFF
TRBD2 | 16 | few | TRBJ2-7 | TRBV20-1 | TGCAGTGCTAGACAACGGGAGACTAGCGGGACTTACGAGCAGTACTTC | CSARQRETSGTYEQYF
. | 14 | many | TRBJ2-7 | TRBV20-1 | TGCAGTGCTCCCAATGCGTTCGACGACTACGAGCAGTACTTC | CSAPNAFDDYEQYF
. | 19 | . | TRBJ1-5 | TRBV7-3 | TGTGCCAGCAGTTTATACTGTCCCCATTGGAAAATCGGCAATCAGCCCCAGCATTTT | CASSLYCPHWKIGNQPQHF
TRBD2 | 15 | many | TRBJ2-7 | TRBV7-2 | TGTGCCAGCAGCTCAGGGACTAGCGGACCCTACGAGCAGTACTTC | CASSSGTSGPYEQYF
. | 14 | many | TRBJ1-2 | TRBV7-2 | TGTGCCAGCAGCTTATTCGAACAGTCTCGCGGCTACACCTTC | CASSLFEQSRGYTF
. | 15 | many | TRBJ2-7 | TRBV6-5 | TGTGCCAGCAGTTACGTGTGGCAGGGAGCAACCGAGCAGTACTTC | CASSYVWQGATEQYF
. | 15 | many | TRBJ2-5 | TRBV11-2 | TGTGCCAGCAGCTTAGACAGGGGCGTTCGAGAGACCCAGTACTTC | CASSLDRGVRETQYF
TRBD2 | 17 | . | TRBJ2-7 | TRBV6-1 | TGTGCCAGCAGCCAGGGACTAGCGGGAGGAAGCTCCTACGAGCAGTACTTC | CASSQGLAGGSSYEQYF
TRBD1 | 19 | . | TRBJ1-3 | TRBV5-5 | TGTGCCAGCAGCTTGGGACAGGGGGTCTTCTGGAACTCTGGAAACACCATATATTTT | CASSLGQGVFWNSGNTIYF
. | 13 | many | TRBJ2-7 | TRBV6-5 | TGTGCCAGCAGTTACTCGGATTCCTACGAGCAGTACTTC | CASSYSDSYEQYF
. | 13 | few | TRBJ1-6 | TRBV6-1 | TGTGCCAGCAGTGAAGCTCGGAATTCACCCCTCCACTTT | CASSEARNSPLHF
. | 15 | . | TRBJ2-2 | TRBV29-1 | TGCAGCGTGAGACTGGGGGCTGACCTCACCGGGGAGCTGTTTTTT | CSVRLGADLTGELFF
. | 11 | few | TRBJ1-2 | TRBV7-9 | TGTGCCAGCAGCTTAGCGCTTGGCTACACCTTC | CASSLALGYTF
. | 13 | few | TRBJ1-4 | TRBV10-3 | TGTGCCATCAACGCAGATACTAATGAAAAACTGTTTTTT | CAINADTNEKLFF